This T cell receptor (beta chain) was captured in a study of the immune and genomic landscape of osteosarcoma. Study information: Median age at diagnosis was approximately 26 years, range roughly 5-85. Approximately 74% had unfavorable pathologic response to standard therapy.

CDR1 is MNHEY, CDR2 SMNVEV, per germline (reference sequence). The CDR3 covers 14 residues. V lost 5 bases to trimming and J lost 10 bases, with 18 bases between them. Clones were sequenced by immunoSEQ multiplex PCR, and TCRdb holds only the in-frame ones, with some missing. The table records 350 to 450 clones, around nine tenths of them present only once. The genes are TRBV27 and TRBJ2-1; D gene unclear. Material for sequencing was tumor tissue from a local recurrence in the femur. This clonotype was sampled from a girl aged 10 to 17 with osteosarcoma. CDR3 sequence reads: CASSPTNTKAEQFF. CDR3 DNA: TGTGCCAGCAGTCCAACTAACACTAAGGCCGAGCAGTTCTTC.